This T cell receptor (beta chain) is drawn from a study of CD4 T cells in relation to SARS-CoV-2 and coronaviruses. Study-level information: Crossreactive spike epitopes shared across donors were mapped to their HLA restriction.

In this sample, this clone turned up a few times. Antigen specificity is unknown. An end of the junction differs from the germline gene, which may be a read error. Data came from immunoSEQ multiplex PCR; TCRdb stores just in-frame clones and leaves some out. The table includes some 21,000 clones, about four fifths detected once. Before the COVID-19 pandemic, during about 2010-2018, CD4+ T cells were taken from unexposed donors. CD4+ T cells were isolated from the cells after more than nine days of culture. Unexposed-donor CD4+ T cells were probed with SARS-CoV-2 S/N and four cold-coronavirus spikes, cells permitting. The CDR3 sequence is 13 residues long. CDR1 SGHTA and CDR2 FQGTGA come from the germline V gene.

This clonotype originated in a human donor in good health. Sequenced input: CD4+ T cells from PBMCs, cultured in vitro. The chain couples TRBV7-3 to TRBJ2-5; a weak D match, TRBD2 (7 bases). The CDR3 nucleotides are TGTGCCAGCAGCTTAAGGGAGGGGGAGAACCAGTACTTC. Amino acid sequence: CASSLREGENQYF.